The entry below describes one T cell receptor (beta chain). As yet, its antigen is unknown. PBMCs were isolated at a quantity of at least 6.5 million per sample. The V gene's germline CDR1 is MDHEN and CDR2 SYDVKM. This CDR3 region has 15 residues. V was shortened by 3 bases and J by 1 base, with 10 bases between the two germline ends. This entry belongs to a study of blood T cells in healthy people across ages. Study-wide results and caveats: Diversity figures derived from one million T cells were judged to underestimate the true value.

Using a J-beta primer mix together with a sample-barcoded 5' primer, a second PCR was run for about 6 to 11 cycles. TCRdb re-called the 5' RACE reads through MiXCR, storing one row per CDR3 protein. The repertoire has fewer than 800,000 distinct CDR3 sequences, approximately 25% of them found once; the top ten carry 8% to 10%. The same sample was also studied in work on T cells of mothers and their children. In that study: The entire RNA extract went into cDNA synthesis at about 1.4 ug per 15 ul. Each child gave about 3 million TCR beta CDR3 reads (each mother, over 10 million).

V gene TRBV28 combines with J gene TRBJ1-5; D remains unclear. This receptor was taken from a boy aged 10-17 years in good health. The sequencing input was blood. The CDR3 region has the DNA TGTGCCAGCAGTTTCTCTCCTCTAAGCAATCAGCCCCAGCATTTT. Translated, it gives CASSFSPLSNQPQHF.